One and the same sample provided the 3 T cell receptor beta chains below, sequenced in a study of T cell changes during pregnancy in multiple sclerosis (dated by TCRdb to between 2017 and 2020). The method behind the library was the immunoSEQ multiplex PCR assay. TCRdb holds this immuneACCESS table with in-frame rearrangements only. Some clones are missing; in checked studies, unresolved V genes explain under half, and the rest has no known cause. For this sample there are about 60,000 clones; 90% appear just once. The ten largest clones add up to around 6.8% of the sample. The specimen comprised peripheral blood, sampled in the third trimester of pregnancy. The receptors come from a female donor in good health, enrolled as a control in a pregnancy study.

V and J are TRBV7-6 and TRBJ2-7; 9 nucleotides agree with TRBD2. Looked up from germline, CDR1 is SGHVS and CDR2 is FNYEAQ. Trimming at V came to 0 bases and at J to 0 bases, leaving 3 bases not matched to a gene. This CDR3 has 16 amino acids. The CDR3 loop reads CASSLAASGTSYEQYF. In DNA, the CDR3 is TGTGCCAGCAGCTTAGCGGCTAGCGGGACCTCCTACGAGCAGTACTTC.

The V call is TRBV7-6, the J call TRBJ2-3; 7 bases are shared with TRBD2. This CDR3 region has 15 residues. The J segment lost 5 bases and the V segment lost 4 bases, leaving 9 bases of the junction unmatched. Germline CDR1 reads SGHVS; CDR2 reads FNYEAQ. CDR3 bases: TGTGCCAGCAGCTCGCCTTCCGGGACTATAGATACGCAGTATTTT. Translated: CASSSPSGTIDTQYF. Using reference TRBV7-6 and TRBJ2-3 for the parts outside the CDR3, the full variable domain is GAGVSQSPRYKVTKRGQDVALRCDPISGHVSLYWYRQALGQGPEFLTYFNYEAQQDKSGLPNDRFSAERPEGSISTLTIQRTEQRDSAMYRCASSSPSGTIDTQYFGPGTRLTVL.

The chain carries TRBV10-3 and TRBJ2-7; 8 positions match TRBD2. CDR3 length: 16 residues. CDR1 is ENHRY and CDR2 is SYGVKD in the germline V gene. V gave up 0 bases and J gave up 3 bases; unmatched junction bases: 7. CDR3 sequence (DNA): TGTGCCATCAGTGAGTCCAAGCGGGAGCTCGTCTACGAGCAGTACTTC. Translation gives CAISESKRELVYEQYF.